The next 12 T cell receptor beta chains were all read from a single sample in a study of cytomegalovirus exposure and HLA in healthy donors. Amplification used 60 Vbeta primers and 13 Jbeta primers. This table comes from immunoSEQ multiplex PCR, and its TCRdb copy is limited to in-frame clones, with some not included. This repertoire shows around 230,000 clones, just under 80% found once; its top ten account for 0.45% to 0.5%. Sequences were obtained from PBMCs. Receptors originate from a boy younger than 18 in good health and CMV-seronegative.

This clone turned up a few times. The chain couples TRBV6-1 to TRBJ1-5, with a possible D match to TRBD1 (6 bases). The CDR3 is made up of 14 amino acids. V dropped 1 base and J dropped 11 bases, with 15 bases sitting between them. The germline V gene has CDR1 MNHNS and CDR2 SASEGT. CDR3 amino acids: CASSEVAGPGAQHF. The CDR3 bases are TGTGCCAGCAGTGAAGTTGCAGGGCCAGGGGCCCAGCATTTT.

This clone was counted between two and nine times. The V call is TRBV27, the J call TRBJ2-1; D is possibly TRBD2 (6 bases). V shed 6 bases and J shed 7 bases, with 19 bases lying between them. The germline V gene has CDR1 MNHEY and CDR2 SMNVEV (reference sequence). CDR3 length: 15 amino acids. The DNA for the CDR3 is TGTGCCAGCAGCCCTCTGGGGGGAGGTTTGAATGAGCAGTTCTTC. This encodes CASSPLGGGLNEQFF.

This clone was observed a handful of times. The V gene is TRBV27, the J gene TRBJ2-7; no clear D gene. The CDR3 is 13 residues long. Germline loops: CDR1 MNHEY, CDR2 SMNVEV (reference sequence). The V gene lost 5 bases and the J gene lost 0 bases, with 8 bases spanning the gap. CDR3 nucleotide sequence: TGTGCCAGCAGTCCGTTCCGCTCCTACGAGCAGTACTTC. The encoded protein is CASSPFRSYEQYF.

The V call is TRBV10-2, the J call TRBJ2-7, with 8 bases identical to TRBD1. Germline loops: CDR1 WSHSY, CDR2 SAAADI. Trimming removed 9 bases from V and 3 bases from J; junction bases left unmatched: 1. CDR3 length: 11 amino acids. The CDR3 bases are TGCGCCAGTGGACAGGGCTACGAGCAGTACTTC. Translation: CASGQGYEQYF.

This chain links TRBV13 with TRBJ2-1; 12 nucleotides line up with TRBD2. The germline V gene encodes CDR1 PRHDT and CDR2 FYEKMQ (reference sequence). V gave up 0 bases and J gave up 7 bases; unmatched junction bases: 10. The CDR3 loop spans 18 amino acids. CDR3 in amino acids: CASSLGLAGGPRLNEQFF. In DNA, the CDR3 is TGTGCCAGCAGCTTAGGCCTAGCGGGGGGGCCGAGGTTAAATGAGCAGTTCTTC.

Here the CDR3 reads CASSYGDRVGYTF. The DNA of the CDR3 is TGTGCCAGCAGTTACGGGGACAGGGTTGGCTACACCTTC. This sequence joins TRBV6-6 and TRBJ1-2, with 9 nucleotides matching TRBD1. Unmatched junction bases numbered 2, after V lost 2 bases and J lost 7 bases. Germline V gives CDR1 MNHNY, CDR2 SVGAGI (reference sequence). The CDR3 runs to 13 residues.

The V and J genes are TRBV7-5 and TRBJ2-2; the D segment call TRBD2 is taken from the table without a DNA check. TRBV7-5 is tagged as a pseudogene. This CDR3 spans 15 amino acids. The CDR3 coding sequence is TGTGCCAGAAGCAAGGGGGGGGGACTCACCGGGGAGCTGTTTTTT. Its protein is CARSKGGGLTGELFF.

The V call is TRBV28, the J call TRBJ2-1; 7 nucleotides match TRBD1. Germline V gives CDR1 MDHEN, CDR2 SYDVKM. Trimming cost V 6 bases and J 5 bases; bases outside gene matches: 7. This CDR3 contains 14 residues. DNA of the CDR3: TGTGCCAGCAGGGCCCCAACAGGGGACAATGAGCAGTTCTTC. Its translation: CASRAPTGDNEQFF.

The chain joins TRBV5-1 to TRBJ1-2, with D perhaps TRBD1 (6 bases). The germline CDR1 and CDR2 sequences are SGHRS and YFSETQ. V was cut by 4 bases and J by 0 bases, with 19 bases left in between. This CDR3 is built from 17 residues. The CDR3 region is CASSPGGGRSPNYGYTF. CDR3 nucleotides: TGCGCCAGCAGCCCCGGGGGGGGGCGATCCCCTAACTATGGCTACACCTTC.

A few counts support this clone. The chain uses TRBV5-6 and TRBJ1-1; 11 bases are shared with TRBD1. Germline loops: CDR1 SGHDT, CDR2 YYEEEE. The CDR3 totals 14 residues. V lost 3 bases to trimming and J lost 3 bases; unmatched junction nucleotides: 1. The CDR3 sequence is CASSSGQGDTEAFF. The DNA for the CDR3 is TGTGCCAGCAGCTCGGGACAGGGGGACACTGAAGCTTTCTTT.

The gene calls are TRBV7-7 and TRBJ2-3, with 12 bases identical to TRBD2. Per germline, CDR1 SSHAT and CDR2 FNYEAQ (reference sequence). V was clipped by 6 bases and J by 5 bases; unmatched bases: 12. This CDR3 has 17 amino acids. The CDR3 here is CASSPTRLAGEKDTQYF. The CDR3 DNA reads as TGTGCCAGCAGTCCCACTAGACTAGCGGGAGAGAAAGATACGCAGTATTTT.

As DNA, the CDR3 is TGTGCCAGCAGCTCCGTCTTTTTCGCGGGGGAAGAGACCCAGTACTTC. Translated: CASSSVFFAGEETQYF. This chain joins TRBV5-4 and TRBJ2-5; 7 bases line up with TRBD2. Per the germline V gene, CDR1 is SGHNT and CDR2 is YYREEE (reference sequence). J lost 3 bases, V lost 3 bases, and 11 bases had no gene match. The CDR3 is 16 residues long.